This T cell receptor (beta chain) was identified in a study of cytotoxic CD8 clonotypes in ibrutinib-treated CLL. Repertoires were generated with immunoSEQ multiplex PCR, while TCRdb's copy carries only in-frame clones and drops some. Here the sample spans around 26,000 clones, roughly 74% being singletons. Trimming removed 5 bases from V and 2 bases from J, with 13 bases in between. This CDR3 has 15 amino acids. The germline gives CDR1 LNHNV, CDR2 YYDKDF (reference sequence). The V gene is TRBV15, the J gene TRBJ1-5, with D possibly TRBD1 on 5 matching bases. The sequencing used PBMCs, collected after 12 months of ibrutinib treatment. The clonotype originates from a human donor with chronic lymphocytic leukemia. The CDR3 DNA follows: TGTGCCACCAGCGCCCGGGGGGTGGGCAATCAGCCCCAGCATTTT. Translated: CATSARGVGNQPQHF.